Presented here are 23 T cell receptor beta chains from one specimen sequenced in a study of sequential checkpoint blockade in melanoma. The table came from immunoSEQ multiplex PCR; TCRdb's copy has only in-frame clones and leaves some out. The sample yields roughly 6,000 clones, 25% to 30% seen once. Indicated treatment: randomized to nivolumab then ipilimumab (arm A) or the reverse (arm B). Sequencing used tumor tissue (inferred from file names), obtained from a patient given nivolumab and ipilimumab in sequence. These receptors originate from a human donor with melanoma.

This sequence joins TRBV6-8 and TRBJ1-2; 9 bases are shared with TRBD1. CDR1 and CDR2 (germline): MNHGY, SAAAGT. Germline trimming cut 0 bases from V and 3 bases from J; bases unmatched to any gene: 14. The CDR3 spans 19 residues. The CDR3: CASSYSGFTGGEADYGYTF. For the CDR3, the DNA is TGTGCCAGCAGTTACTCGGGATTTACAGGGGGCGAAGCCGACTATGGCTACACCTTC.

The table lists this clone with a few counts. The chain is built from TRBV6-8 and TRBJ1-5; the D is unclear. Germline-derived CDR1 and CDR2 are MNHGY and SAAAGT. The V end lost 5 bases, the J end lost 2 bases, and 10 bases lay between the germline ends. The CDR3 has 14 residues. The CDR3 region has the DNA TGTGCCAGCAGTCGTGGGGATGGCAATCAGCCCCAGCATTTT. This encodes CASSRGDGNQPQHF.

This chain connects TRBV11-3 to TRBJ1-2; D gene unclear. Deletions cut 5 bases from V and 2 bases from J, with 18 bases between. There are 16 residues in the CDR3. CDR1 is SGHNT and CDR2 is YENEEA in the germline V gene. This chain's CDR3 is CASSPPSAHPNYGYTF. For the CDR3, the DNA is TGTGCCAGCAGCCCCCCGAGTGCACATCCGAACTATGGCTACACCTTC.

This clone occurred a few times. This rearrangement joins TRBV18 to TRBJ2-5; the match to TRBD1 covers 8 bases. The CDR3 contains 16 residues. J gave up 1 base and V 2 bases, and 6 bases lay outside the gene matches. Germline V lookup: CDR1 KGHSH, CDR2 LQKENI. The CDR3: CASSPGQGAVQETQYF. CDR3 DNA sequence: TGTGCCAGCTCACCAGGGCAGGGGGCTGTCCAAGAGACCCAGTACTTC.

The rearrangement joins TRBV28 to TRBJ1-4; TRBD1 aligns across 8 bases. The CDR3 runs to 15 residues. In germline, CDR1 is MDHEN, CDR2 SYDVKM. Unmatched junction bases numbered 7, after V lost 3 bases and J lost 7 bases. The DNA for the CDR3 is TGTGCCAGCAGTTTCAAGACAGGGGTGGGTGAAAAACTGTTTTTT. Translating it yields CASSFKTGVGEKLFF. Looking up the rest from reference TRBV28 and TRBJ1-4 gives the full variable domain: DVKVTQSSRYLVKRTGEKVFLECVQDMDHENMFWYRQDPGLGLRLIYFSYDVKMKEKGDIPEGYSVSREKKERFSLILESASTNQTSMYLCASSFKTGVGEKLFFGSGTQLSVL.

This chain links TRBV11-3 with TRBJ2-1; D perhaps matches TRBD2 (6 bases). CDR3 length: 16 residues. Germline CDR1 SGHNT, CDR2 YENEEA. V was cut by 4 bases and J by 6 bases, with 19 bases left in between. This CDR3 is CASSSSRLVFANEQFF. Written as DNA, the CDR3 is TGTGCCAGCAGCTCCAGCCGACTAGTTTTCGCCAATGAGCAGTTCTTC.

Ten or more counts support this clone. This chain links TRBV11-3 with TRBJ1-2, with unresolved D. Deletions cut 2 bases from V and 8 bases from J, with 15 bases between. The CDR3 runs to 14 residues. Germline CDR1 SGHNT, CDR2 YENEEA. CDR3 sequence (DNA): TGTGCCAGCAGCTTAAGCGACGGGCCCCAAGGCTACACCTTC. Its protein product is CASSLSDGPQGYTF.

The chain is built from TRBV18 and TRBJ2-3, with D possibly being TRBD2 (6 bases). Trimming left V 6 bases short and J 2 bases short, with 18 bases between. CDR1 is KGHSH and CDR2 is LQKENI in the germline V gene. The CDR3 runs 16 residues. CDR3 DNA sequence: TGTGCCAGCTCGGGAGAAGGGTCGGGGGTCACAGATACGCAGTATTTT. This encodes CASSGEGSGVTDTQYF.

J is TRBJ1-3 and V is TRBV28; D is unclear. V lost 6 bases and J lost 0, with 12 bases in between. Germline-derived CDR1 and CDR2 are MDHEN and SYDVKM. CDR3 length equals 15 residues. Written as DNA, the CDR3 is TGTGCCAGCAGCCAGGACGGAAACTCTGGAAACACCATATATTTT. As protein: CASSQDGNSGNTIYF.

CDR3 bases: TGTGCCACCAGCAGAGATTACGGGGGTGGAAACACCATATATTTT. Encoded protein: CATSRDYGGGNTIYF. The chain employs TRBV15 and TRBJ1-3; perhaps TRBD1 as D (5 bases). Trimming took 0 bases from V and 3 from J, leaving 9 bases between them. There are 15 residues in the CDR3. Germline assignment: CDR1 LNHNV and CDR2 YYDKDF (reference sequence).

The count of this clone is one. The chain has TRBV5-1 and TRBJ1-2; 11 bases fit TRBD1. This CDR3 has 15 residues. The ends lost 4 bases at V and 0 bases at J; junction bases unmatched: 2. Per germline, CDR1 SGHRS and CDR2 YFSETQ. The CDR3 is CASSTDRGPNYGYTF. In DNA, the CDR3 is TGCGCCAGCAGCACGGACAGGGGGCCTAACTATGGCTACACCTTC.

This sequence joins TRBV5-1 and TRBJ2-1; 12 nucleotides line up with TRBD1. The J segment lost 8 bases and the V segment lost 5 bases, leaving 8 bases of the junction unmatched. The CDR3 runs to 15 residues. Germline V gene sequence: CDR1 SGHRS, CDR2 YFSETQ. In DNA, the CDR3 is TGCGCCAGCAGATCCGGGACAGGGGGCGCCTATGAGCAGTTCTTC. Residues: CASRSGTGGAYEQFF.

This clone was recorded many times. The rearrangement links TRBV11-3 to TRBJ1-4, with TRBD1 matching 9 bases. CDR1 SGHNT and CDR2 YENEEA come from the germline V gene. The V segment lost 4 bases and the J segment 4 bases; nucleotides outside the gene matches: 4. The CDR3 spans 15 residues. CDR3 in DNA: TGTGCCAGCAGCTCAGGACAGGGGATTAATGAAAAACTGTTTTTT. It encodes CASSSGQGINEKLFF.

This clone is deemed medium-sized. The V and J genes are TRBV6-8 and TRBJ2-5; 12 bases match TRBD2. V lost 4 bases and J lost 2; bases outside the gene matches: 2. The length of the CDR3 is 15 residues. The V gene's germline CDR1 is MNHGY and CDR2 SAAAGT. CDR3 DNA: TGTGCCAGCAGTTGGACTAGCGGGACGCAAGAGACCCAGTACTTC. Translation gives CASSWTSGTQETQYF.

The chain uses TRBV18 and TRBJ1-2; maybe TRBD1 (5 bases). V was cut by 2 bases and J by 6 bases, with 10 bases left in between. CDR3 length equals 13 residues. Looked up from germline, CDR1 is KGHSH and CDR2 is LQKENI. The CDR3 DNA follows: TGTGCCAGCTCACCAGAAGGGGTAAATGGCTACACCTTC. This codes for CASSPEGVNGYTF.

The chain uses TRBV6-8 and TRBJ1-1; possible D gene TRBD1, 5 bases. The CDR3 has 13 residues. The germline CDR1 and CDR2 sequences are MNHGY and SAAAGT. V was trimmed by 3 bases and J by 1 base, leaving 6 bases between them. CDR3 protein: CASSYQGNTEAFF. CDR3 coding DNA: TGTGCCAGCAGTTATCAGGGGAACACTGAAGCTTTCTTT.

This clone was picked up a small number of times. The rearrangement uses TRBV29-1 and TRBJ1-4; 7 bases agree with TRBD1. The germline gives CDR1 SQVTM, CDR2 ANQGSEA. This CDR3 contains 12 residues. Trimming took 8 bases from V and 7 from J; bases not matched to a gene: 7. The CDR3 DNA reads TGCAGCTGCCGGGACAGTCGTGAAAAACTGTTTTTT. This sequence encodes CSCRDSREKLFF.

This rearrangement joins TRBV18 to TRBJ1-5; unclear D gene. The CDR3 is 13 residues long. Germline CDR1 is KGHSH and CDR2 is LQKENI. Between the trimmed V and J ends, which lost 0 bases and 4 bases, there was a span of 4 bases. The CDR3 nucleotides are TGTGCCAGCTCACCACCAAGAAATCAGCCCCAGCATTTT. Protein sequence: CASSPPRNQPQHF.

This chain links TRBV28 with TRBJ2-7; D not certain. V dropped 6 bases and J dropped 6 bases, with 15 bases sitting between them. Germline CDR1 is MDHEN and CDR2 is SYDVKM. CDR3 length: 13 amino acids. The CDR3 DNA sequence: TGTGCCAGCAGGCCCCTGGGGTGGGCCGAGCAGTACTTC. Protein: CASRPLGWAEQYF. The full variable domain, with the rest looked up from reference TRBV28 and TRBJ2-7, is DVKVTQSSRYLVKRTGEKVFLECVQDMDHENMFWYRQDPGLGLRLIYFSYDVKMKEKGDIPEGYSVSREKKERFSLILESASTNQTSMYLCASRPLGWAEQYFGPGTRLTVT.

The genes are TRBV5-1 and TRBJ1-1; the D is unclear. Germline V gene data show CDR1 as SGHRS and CDR2 as YFSETQ. This CDR3 comprises 15 residues. Trimming took off 5 bases at V and 7 bases at J, with 21 bases between the two ends. In DNA form, the CDR3 reads TGCGCCAGCAGTTATACCGGAATAATGGGAGGTGAAGCTTTCTTT. Translation: CASSYTGIMGGEAFF.

By its share, this clone is medium-sized (0.01 to 0.1%). The chain carries TRBV6-8 and TRBJ2-7; D unresolved. V lost 2 bases, J lost 4 bases, and 12 bases lay in between. This CDR3 has 14 amino acids. Germline assignment: CDR1 MNHGY and CDR2 SAAAGT. The CDR3: CASSYAAATYEQYF. The CDR3 nucleotides read TGTGCCAGCAGTTACGCGGCAGCAACGTACGAGCAGTACTTC.

This clone has ten or more counts. The chain joins TRBV11-3 to TRBJ2-3, with D tentatively TRBD2 (7 bases). The germline V gene encodes CDR1 SGHNT and CDR2 YENEEA. This CDR3 spans 15 amino acids. With 5 bases removed from V and 5 bases from J, the gap between germline ends came to 17 bases. The CDR3 protein is CASSGGGASGDTQYF. CDR3 sequence (DNA): TGTGCCAGCAGCGGAGGGGGGGCTAGTGGAGATACGCAGTATTTT.

The chain has TRBV19 and TRBJ2-5; tentatively, D is TRBD2 (6 bases). The CDR3 is 13 residues long. Trimming removed 5 bases from V and 4 bases from J, with 11 bases in between. Germline-derived CDR1 and CDR2 are LNHDA and SQIVND (reference sequence). CDR3 DNA: TGTGCCAGTAGTTCCCCCGGGGGAGAGACCCAGTACTTC. Encoded protein: CASSSPGGETQYF.